Listed below are T cell receptor beta chains from one sample, sequenced in a study of T cells in Graves' hyperthyroidism and ophthalmopathy. Via MiXCR, TCRdb re-called the multiplex PCR reads, giving one row per CDR3 protein. This table has about 400,000 distinct CDR3 sequences, 15% appearing once. Sequences were obtained from blood. Receptors originate from a woman under 40 with Graves' hyperthyroidism. CDR3s leave out the opening cysteine and the closing phenylalanine or tryptophan.

J: TRBJ2-1
V: TRBV2
length: 14
CDR3: ASSEALSRPYNEQF

J: TRBJ2-3
V: TRBV29-1
length: 10
CDR3: SVEGGTDTQY

J: TRBJ2-1
V: TRBV18
length: 13
CDR3: ASSPGHSYDNEQF

J: TRBJ2-2
V: TRBV6-4
length: 11
CDR3: ASSDRTTGELF

J: TRBJ2-7
V: TRBV6-6
length: 13
CDR3: ASSYSAGAGYEQY

J: TRBJ1-1
V: TRBV9
length: 15
CDR3: ASSVGGAAGANTEAF

J: TRBJ1-2
V: TRBV20-1
length: 11
CDR3: SASIGTNYGYT

J: TRBJ2-7
V: TRBV3-1
length: 13
CDR3: ASSQVGTGRYEQY

J: TRBJ1-1
V: TRBV6-5
length: 13
CDR3: ASSYGGQSNTEAF

J: TRBJ2-1
V: TRBV10-3
length: 11
CDR3: AISGLANNEQF

J: TRBJ1-5
V: TRBV18
length: 13
CDR3: ASSPTGLRNQPQH

J: TRBJ2-1
V: TRBV28
length: 14
CDR3: ASSSTGTSGINEQF

J: TRBJ2-1
V: TRBV13
length: 13
CDR3: ASSPRDRGPNEQF

J: TRBJ1-1
V: TRBV5-5
length: 13
CDR3: ASSFGPQIADEAF

J: TRBJ2-7
V: TRBV7-9
length: 11
CDR3: ASSWGQVYEQY

J: TRBJ1-5
V: TRBV6-2/TRBV6-3
length: 14
CDR3: ASQPDRGYGNQPQH

J: TRBJ1-1
V: TRBV11-2
length: 15
CDR3: ASSSNAATGVSSGAF

J: TRBJ1-2
V: TRBV7-9
length: 12
CDR3: ASSYVPGQYGYT

J: TRBJ1-2
V: TRBV7-2
length: 17
CDR3: ASSPLTPRREGDDYGYT

J: TRBJ2-5
V: TRBV5-5
length: 13
CDR3: ASSPSPGPQETQY

J: TRBJ2-1
V: TRBV18
length: 14
CDR3: ASSPPGTGWINEQF

J: TRBJ2-7
V: TRBV19
length: 11
CDR3: ASSIRRDYEQY

J: TRBJ1-2
V: TRBV4-1
length: 14
CDR3: ASSQVGQGLLGGYT

J: TRBJ2-1
V: TRBV18
length: 13
CDR3: ASSPPGLANNEQF

J: TRBJ2-1
V: TRBV3-1
length: 14
CDR3: ASSPSRAGIYNEQF

J: TRBJ1-6
V: TRBV10-3
length: 16
CDR3: AISESMMGAAYNSPLH

J: TRBJ1-1
V: TRBV5-1
length: 12
CDR3: ASSPLSTASEAF

J: TRBJ1-1
V: TRBV6-1
length: 13
CDR3: ASSEAGLGGRRAF

J: TRBJ2-1
V: TRBV3-1
length: 15
CDR3: ASSQGGLAASYNEQF

J: TRBJ2-1
V: TRBV11-2
length: 14
CDR3: ASISGSSGRFYEQF

J: TRBJ2-3
V: TRBV24-1
length: 16
CDR3: ATSKRWFGGGITDTQY

J: TRBJ2-1
V: TRBV15
length: 15
CDR3: ATKNNWDPGSYNEQF

J: TRBJ2-2
V: TRBV30
length: 11
CDR3: AWSDRGTGELF

J: TRBJ2-1
V: TRBV20-1
length: 15
CDR3: SARVLTGLAVYNEQF

J: TRBJ2-6
V: TRBV7-3
length: 16
CDR3: ASSRGTGGGSGANVLT

J: TRBJ2-7
V: TRBV5-1
length: 12
CDR3: ASTPGQAGWEQY

J: TRBJ2-2
V: TRBV5-1
length: 13
CDR3: ASSKRTDNTGELF

J: TRBJ2-1
V: TRBV3-1
length: 12
CDR3: ASSQGLAVNEQF

J: TRBJ2-2
V: TRBV7-9
length: 13
CDR3: ASSFISRGTGELF

J: TRBJ2-5
V: TRBV14
length: 14
CDR3: ASSHGDLKGPETQY

J: TRBJ1-5
V: TRBV3-1
length: 13
CDR3: ASSQDTGGSQPQH

J: TRBJ2-7
V: TRBV5-1
length: 12
CDR3: ASSPDGSSYEQY

J: TRBJ2-3
V: TRBV6-1
length: 12
CDR3: ASSEQALTDTQY

J: TRBJ1-1
V: TRBV4-1
length: 13
CDR3: ASAWREKGNTEAF

J: TRBJ1-1
V: TRBV5-1
length: 13
CDR3: ASSKTPGLDTEAF

J: TRBJ2-5
V: TRBV20-1
length: 15
CDR3: SADERTSGLPQETQY

J: TRBJ1-2
V: TRBV5-6
length: 14
CDR3: ASSPDTGTVNYGYT

J: TRBJ2-3
V: TRBV5-1
length: 11
CDR3: ASRPGSSDTQY

J: TRBJ1-2
V: TRBV27
length: 13
CDR3: ASSTYRGSDYGYT

J: TRBJ1-1
V: TRBV6-4
length: 13
CDR3: ASNQRQGPSTEAF

J: TRBJ2-7
V: TRBV7-9
length: 15
CDR3: ASSPGLAGVASYEQY

J: TRBJ1-2
V: TRBV10-3
length: 10
CDR3: AISEVREGYT

J: TRBJ2-3
V: TRBV12-3/TRBV12-4
length: 12
CDR3: ASSRTGSTDTQY

J: TRBJ2-3
V: TRBV18
length: 13
CDR3: ASSLWDPGTDTQY

J: TRBJ1-2
V: TRBV25-1
length: 13
CDR3: ASSAPWGVKGGYT